Below, one T cell receptor beta chain is given with its context. Its matching antigen is unknown. This sample is part of a study of cytomegalovirus exposure and HLA in healthy donors. Study-level results: Most CMV-associated TCR beta chains were later found to appear HLA-restricted. A later examination showed that TCR association rates differed by HLA locus, with DRB1 most and HLA-C fewest.

The germline CDR1 and CDR2 sequences are SGHRS and YFSETQ. V gave up 5 bases and J gave up 3 bases, with 11 bases separating them. The CDR3 has 13 amino acids. The PCR was carried out with 60 Vbeta primers and 13 Jbeta primers. Using immunoSEQ multiplex PCR, the repertoire was profiled, and TCRdb retains in-frame clones only, with some absent. The sample records about 150,000 clones, 75% being singletons. The sample taken for sequencing was PBMCs. V gene TRBV5-1 combines with J gene TRBJ2-5, with D perhaps matching TRBD2 (5 bases). The sequence was obtained from a man aged 25 to 40 in good health and CMV-seronegative. CDR3 DNA sequence: TGCGCCAGCAGGTACCCAGCGGAAGAGACCCAGTACTTC. As protein: CASRYPAEETQYF.